One sample yielded the 22 T cell receptor beta chains listed below, sequenced in a study of spatial heterogeneity in lung cancer. Each CDR3 protein gets one entry after TCRdb re-called the 5' RACE reads with MiXCR. The table includes about 23,000 distinct CDR3 sequences, about 4.4% detected once. Time point denoted: sample taken at primary tumor resection. The sample here was PBMCs, taken at surgery. Source of these receptors: a male donor with early-stage non-small cell lung cancer.

This clonotype was seen many times. The gene calls are TRBV28 and TRBJ1-1, with D maybe TRBD1 (6 bases). CDR3 length equals 15 residues. Germline V lookup: CDR1 MDHEN, CDR2 SYDVKM. The V gene lost 3 bases and the J gene lost 5 bases, with 16 bases spanning the gap. The CDR3 here is CASSFGVAGETEAFF. CDR3 nucleotide sequence: TGTGCCAGCAGTTTTGGGGTGGCAGGGGAGACTGAAGCTTTCTTT.

The chain recombines TRBV5-5 with TRBJ1-1; D not certain. The germline CDR1 and CDR2 sequences are SGHKS and YYEKEE (reference sequence). Trimming cost V 0 bases and J 1 base, with 7 bases left between them. This CDR3 has 14 residues. As DNA, the CDR3 is TGTGCCAGCAGCTTGGCCGGACCGAACACTGAAGCTTTCTTT. Its translation: CASSLAGPNTEAFF.

At least ten counts were recorded for this clonotype. The rearrangement joins TRBV18 to TRBJ2-6; D gene uncertain. The CDR3 is made up of 17 amino acids. Germline CDR1 is KGHSH and CDR2 is LQKENI. Deletions cut 3 bases from V and 1 base from J, with 13 bases between. CDR3 nucleotide sequence: TGTGCCAGCTCACCTCCAGTTGGGTATTCTGGGGCCAACGTCCTGACTTTC. Translation: CASSPPVGYSGANVLTF.

In this sample, this clonotype turned up once. One base away lies a much larger clone, so this may be a sequencing read error. The CDR3 nucleotides are TGTGCCAGCAGCTTAGGGAAGCGGGACAAATATGACAGGAACACTGAAGCTTTCTTT. This codes for CASSLGKRDKYDRNTEAFF. The chain employs TRBV11-2 and TRBJ1-1; D possibly corresponds to TRBD1 (6 bases). Germline CDR1 is SGHAT and CDR2 is FQNNGV. The CDR3 extends over 19 amino acids. Trimming shortened V by 1 base and J by 1 base, and 22 bases separated the two germline ends.

This clonotype ranks as medium-sized. This rearrangement joins TRBV5-1 to TRBJ1-5, with a possible D match to TRBD1 (5 bases). The CDR3 is made up of 14 amino acids. V lost 4 bases and J lost 2, with 10 bases in between. Looked up from germline, CDR1 is SGHRS and CDR2 is YFSETQ. In DNA, the CDR3 is TGCGCCAGCAGCATTGGACAAGGCAATCAGCCCCAGCATTTT. The encoded protein is CASSIGQGNQPQHF.

There are many counts of this clonotype. The chain is built from TRBV2 and TRBJ2-1, with 12 bases aligning to TRBD2. V dropped 6 bases and J dropped 0; count of bases not matched to a gene: 12. CDR1 is SNHLY and CDR2 is FYNNEI in the germline V gene. CDR3 length: 19 amino acids. In DNA form, the CDR3 reads TGTGCCAGCAGGCCTATCCGGACTAGCGGGGCGAGCTCCTACAATGAGCAGTTCTTC. This gives the protein CASRPIRTSGASSYNEQFF.

Many counts were recorded for this clonotype. The V call is TRBV7-3, the J call TRBJ2-1; 9 nucleotides match TRBD2. Germline lookup yields CDR1 SGHTA and CDR2 FQGTGA. CDR3 length: 15 amino acids. J gave up 8 bases and V 5 bases, and 10 bases lay outside the gene matches. Here the CDR3 reads CASSMGLAVGDEQFF. In nucleotides, the CDR3 is TGTGCCAGCAGCATGGGACTAGCAGTTGGGGATGAGCAGTTCTTC. Using reference TRBV7-3 and TRBJ2-1 for the parts outside the CDR3, the full variable domain is GAGVSQTPSNKVTEKGKYVELRCDPISGHTALYWYRQSLGQGPEFLIYFQGTGAADDSGLPNDRFFAVRPEGSVSTLKIQRTERGDSAVYLCASSMGLAVGDEQFFGPGTRLTVL.

This clonotype is medium-sized (0.01 to 0.1%) within its sample. The V and J genes are TRBV29-1 and TRBJ2-2; D gene unclear. Per germline, CDR1 SQVTM and CDR2 ANQGSEA. With 4 bases removed from V and 0 bases from J, the gap between germline ends came to 9 bases. This CDR3 is built from 14 residues. CDR3 bases: TGCAGCGTTGTAAAGGGCGCGAACACCGGGGAGCTGTTTTTT. Residues: CSVVKGANTGELFF.

This clonotype was found many times. The junction and the germline gene differ at one end; a read error may be behind it. V is TRBV7-2 and J is TRBJ2-1; D tentatively reads TRBD1 or TRBD2 (5 bases each). The germline V gene encodes CDR1 SGHTA and CDR2 FQGNSA. CDR3 length: 17 amino acids. In DNA form, the CDR3 reads TGTGTCAGCAGCTGGGATGGGACCGTGAGCTCCTACAATGAGCAGTTCTTC. Protein sequence: CVSSWDGTVSSYNEQFF.

This clonotype was found many times. This sequence joins TRBV12-3 or TRBV12-4 and TRBJ2-2; possibly TRBD2 for D (6 bases). Trimming removed 6 bases from V and 5 bases from J, with 19 bases in between. The CDR3 loop spans 16 amino acids. CDR3 bases: TGTGCCAGCAGCCCCGCCGGGACCAGCGGGACCGGGGAGCTGTTTTTT. Translating gives CASSPAGTSGTGELFF.

The chain has TRBV20-1 and TRBJ2-7, with D maybe TRBD1 (6 bases). Germline V gene data show CDR1 as DFQATT and CDR2 as SNEGSKA (reference sequence). V lost 0 bases and J lost 6, with 15 bases in between. The CDR3 sequence is 14 residues long. The CDR3 region is CSARDRQARIEQYF. DNA for the CDR3: TGCAGTGCTAGAGACCGACAGGCCAGGATCGAGCAGTACTTC.

This clonotype is labeled medium-sized (0.01 to 0.1%). The V and J genes are TRBV10-3 and TRBJ2-3; a weak D match, TRBD1 (5 bases). V shed 3 bases and J shed 7 bases, with 14 bases lying between them. The CDR3 length is 14 residues. Germline loops: CDR1 ENHRY, CDR2 SYGVKD. The CDR3 is CAISDRGARNTQYF. As DNA, the CDR3 is TGTGCCATCAGTGATCGTGGGGCCCGAAATACGCAGTATTTT.

In this sample, this clonotype turned up many times. The chain couples TRBV7-8 to TRBJ1-5, with 7 bases that match TRBD1. Germline V gene data show CDR1 as SGHVS and CDR2 as FQNEAQ. The CDR3 has 16 residues. Trimming cost V 3 bases and J 5 bases; bases outside gene matches: 10. The CDR3 spells CASSFRDRGGDQPQHF. Here the CDR3 DNA reads TGTGCCAGCAGCTTTCGGGACAGAGGGGGGGATCAGCCCCAGCATTTT.

This clonotype was observed at least ten times. CDR3: CATRGSANTIYF. The CDR3 coding sequence is TGTGCCACCAGGGGGTCCGCAAACACCATATATTTT. The chain carries TRBV6-5 and TRBJ1-3, with 7 bases aligning to TRBD1. Germline CDR1 is MNHEY and CDR2 is SVGAGI. CDR3 length: 12 amino acids. The V segment lost 10 bases and the J segment 6 bases; nucleotides outside the gene matches: 6.

This clonotype was counted ten times or more. The rearrangement uses TRBV3-1 and TRBJ2-3, with D perhaps assigned TRBD1 or TRBD2 (5 bases each). Looked up from germline, CDR1 is LGHDT and CDR2 is YNNKEL (reference sequence). The V gene lost 5 bases and the J gene lost 2 bases, with 11 bases spanning the gap. This CDR3 spans 14 amino acids. The chain's CDR3 is CASSRTGLTDTQYF. The DNA for the CDR3 is TGTGCCAGCAGCAGAACAGGACTCACAGATACGCAGTATTTT.

Many counts were recorded for this clonotype. V usage is TRBV9 and J usage is TRBJ2-3; 9 bases fit TRBD2. Unmatched junction bases numbered 19, after V lost 3 bases and J lost 2 bases. The CDR3 has 20 residues. In germline, CDR1 is SGDLS, CDR2 YYNGEE. DNA of the CDR3: TGTGCCAGCAGCGCTGCCGACACTACGACTCTAGCGGGAACCACAGATACGCAGTATTTT. Its translation is CASSAADTTTLAGTTDTQYF.

This clonotype was counted many times. The V gene is TRBV7-9, the J gene TRBJ2-3, with a tentative D call TRBD2 (5 bases). The CDR3 spans 15 residues. Trimming took 7 bases from V and 2 from J, leaving 16 bases between them. Germline values: CDR1 SEHNR, CDR2 FQNEAQ (reference sequence). CDR3 coding DNA: TGTGCCAGCACCTTCGAGGGCCAAATCACAGATACGCAGTATTTT. Amino acid sequence: CASTFEGQITDTQYF.

There are many counts of this clonotype. The chain uses TRBV5-1 and TRBJ2-2, with D tentatively TRBD1 or TRBD2 (6 bases each). The CDR3 length is 13 residues. V lost 9 bases and J 4 bases, leaving 13 bases between the germline ends. Germline CDR1 SGHRS, CDR2 YFSETQ. CDR3 sequence reads: CAISGALTGELFF. The CDR3 DNA follows: TGCGCCATCTCGGGGGCCCTCACCGGGGAGCTGTTTTTT.

This clonotype was recorded at least ten times. This chain uses TRBV7-2 with TRBJ1-2; no reliable D call. In germline, CDR1 is SGHTA, CDR2 FQGNSA. V was shortened by 5 bases and J by 4 bases, with 11 bases between the two germline ends. The CDR3 covers 13 residues. CDR3 sequence reads: CASSPHGRYGYTF. DNA for the CDR3: TGTGCCAGCAGCCCCCATGGCCGCTATGGCTACACCTTC.

This clonotype was recorded at least ten times. V is TRBV29-1 and J is TRBJ2-3, with 13 bases aligning to TRBD2. Trimming cost V 3 bases and J 0 bases; bases outside gene matches: 9. The CDR3 extends over 18 amino acids. CDR1 is SQVTM, CDR2 ANQGSEA, per germline. This CDR3 is CSVERQGLAGISTDTQYF. CDR3 bases: TGCAGCGTTGAGAGACAGGGACTAGCGGGGATCAGCACAGATACGCAGTATTTT.

This clonotype was observed many times. The chain uses TRBV7-6 and TRBJ2-7, with D maybe TRBD1 (5 bases). V dropped 4 bases and J dropped 4 bases, with 14 bases sitting between them. Germline CDR1 SGHVS, CDR2 FNYEAQ. The CDR3 totals 14 residues. The CDR3 sequence is CASSSGHLNYEQYF. CDR3 nucleotides: TGTGCCAGCAGCTCCGGACACCTTAATTACGAGCAGTACTTC.

This clonotype was seen repeatedly, ten times or more. The V and J genes are TRBV7-2 and TRBJ1-2; possibly TRBD1 for D (6 bases). V was trimmed by 5 bases and J by 2 bases, leaving 9 bases between them. In germline, CDR1 is SGHTA, CDR2 FQGNSA. The CDR3 totals 13 residues. The CDR3 is CASSQGPNYGYTF. The CDR3 DNA sequence: TGTGCCAGCAGCCAGGGGCCGAACTATGGCTACACCTTC.